This T cell receptor beta chain comes out of a study of technical replicates of blood from a handful of donors. Method: immunoSEQ multiplex PCR; TCRdb's copy keeps in-frame clones and lacks some. The table shows 66,000 or so clones, with roughly 90% occurring only once. The CDR3 extends over 15 amino acids. Trimming shortened V by 4 bases and J by 1 base, and 10 bases separated the two germline ends. Germline lookup yields CDR1 MNHNY and CDR2 SVGAGI (reference sequence). This receptor was taken from a human donor in good health. Some clones in this sample may be carry-over from other donors' samples. The chain joins TRBV6-6 to TRBJ2-2, with D unresolved. The sequencing input was PBMCs. The CDR3 DNA is TGTGCCAGCAGTTCCCCGGTTGGGAACACCGGGGAGCTGTTTTTT. The encoded protein is CASSSPVGNTGELFF.